Below, one T cell receptor (beta chain) is given with its context. The antigen it binds to is not known. Nothing much larger sits one base from this clone, and base qualities are not available. The library was made by the immunoSEQ multiplex PCR assay. The table comes from immuneACCESS by way of TCRdb, which keeps in-frame sequences with V and J called. Part of the clones is missing from these tables; in studies checked, under half for an unresolved V gene and the rest for unknown reasons. In this sample the table shows 40,000 to 60,000 clones, about 81% of which occur a single time. The ten largest make up 2.5% to 4% of the sample. This sample stems from a study of radiotherapy plus CTLA-4 blockade in lung cancer (dated by TCRdb to 2017 to 2018). Broadly, across the study: Among enrolled patients, about 19% had an objective response and 25% to 35% reached disease control. Summary of the overall study and its limitations: The strongest predictors of response were reported to be early dynamic shifts in blood T cell clones along with a rise in serum interferon-beta following radiation. TCR clones derived from tumors expanded in peripheral blood after treatment with radiotherapy and ipilimumab.

The cysteine opens and the phenylalanine closes a CDR3 of 15 amino acids. Only the CDR3 DNA is retained, 45 bases long and in frame from the first base. CDR1 and CDR2, looked up from the germline V gene (reference sequence), are SGHKS and YYEKEE. V is cut back by 7 bases and J by 0 bases, with 10 bases in the junction unmatched. Focal radiation therapy combined with CTLA-4 blockade (ipilimumab) was tested in patients with chemo-refractory metastatic non-small-cell lung cancer. This receptor was taken from a human donor with non-small cell lung cancer who had stable disease on radiotherapy plus ipilimumab. Sequences were derived from peripheral blood, sampled from a patient treated with radiotherapy plus ipilimumab. The chain is assembled from TRBV5-5 and TRBJ2-7, and TRBD2 matches 7 of the central bases. The nucleotide sequence is TGTGCCAGCCTCCCGAGGCTAGCGGCCTCCTACGAGCAGTACTTC. This codes for CASLPRLAASYEQYF. Reference TRBV5-5 and TRBJ2-7 proteins supply the regions before and after the CDR3; the full variable domain is: DAGVTQSPTHLIKTRGQQVTLRCSPISGHKSVSWYQQVLGQGPQFIFQYYEKEERGRGNFPDRFSARQFPNYSSELNVNALLLGDSALYLCASLPRLAASYEQYFGPGTRLTVT.